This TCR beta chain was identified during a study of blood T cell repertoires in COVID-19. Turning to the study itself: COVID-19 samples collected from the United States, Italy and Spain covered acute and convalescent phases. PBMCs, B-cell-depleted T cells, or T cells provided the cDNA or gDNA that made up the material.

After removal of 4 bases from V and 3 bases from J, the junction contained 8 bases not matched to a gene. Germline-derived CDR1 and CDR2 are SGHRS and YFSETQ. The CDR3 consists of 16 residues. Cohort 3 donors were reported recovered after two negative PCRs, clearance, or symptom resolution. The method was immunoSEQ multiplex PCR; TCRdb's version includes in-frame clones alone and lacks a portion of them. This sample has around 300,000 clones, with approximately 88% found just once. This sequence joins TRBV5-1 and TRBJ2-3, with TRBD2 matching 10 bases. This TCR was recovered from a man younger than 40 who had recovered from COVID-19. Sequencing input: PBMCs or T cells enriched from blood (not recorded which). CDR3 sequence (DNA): TGCGCCAGCAGCGTGAAGCGGGGGGGCGGGACAGATACGCAGTATTTT. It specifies CASSVKRGGGTDTQYF.